A selection of T cell receptor beta chains follows, all from one sample in a study of beta chain features in type 1 diabetes. Clones were read by immunoSEQ multiplex PCR, and TCRdb kept only the in-frame ones, dropping some. The data contain over 150,000 clones, less than 15% of them singletons. The specimen was central memory CD4+ T cells from blood. All receptors derive from a woman between 18 and 29 years old in good health. Each CDR3 is given with its conserved first and last residue. The order of the fields is clone size, D gene, V gene, J gene, CDR3 DNA, CDR3 protein. A D gene is named only where the DNA matches it firmly. Clone size, where shown, is once, few, many, or a class for clones that have expanded.

clone_size: .; d_call: TRBD1; v_call: TRBV5-1; j_call: TRBJ1-1; cdr3_nt: TGCGCCAGCAGCACGGACAGGGGCAGAGGGGAAGCTTTCTTT; cdr3_aa: CASSTDRGRGEAFF
clone_size: .; d_call: TRBD1; v_call: TRBV19; j_call: TRBJ2-6; cdr3_nt: TGTGCCAGTAGTATGATTGGCTTCCGGGACAGGGGACCTAAAAGATCTGGGGCCAACGTCCTGACTTTC; cdr3_aa: CASSMIGFRDRGPKRSGANVLTF
clone_size: .; d_call: .; v_call: TRBV28; j_call: TRBJ2-7; cdr3_nt: TGTGCCAGCGTTAGCCGGAGCTACGAGCAGTACTTC; cdr3_aa: CASVSRSYEQYF
clone_size: .; d_call: .; v_call: TRBV6-6; j_call: TRBJ1-2; cdr3_nt: TGTGCCAGCAGCCAACAGGCCGGCTATGGCTACACCTTC; cdr3_aa: CASSQQAGYGYTF
clone_size: few; d_call: TRBD1; v_call: TRBV7-8; j_call: TRBJ2-7; cdr3_nt: TGTGCCAGCACCCCCAGGACAGGCAATACCTACGAGCAGTACTTC; cdr3_aa: CASTPRTGNTYEQYF
clone_size: .; d_call: .; v_call: TRBV25-1; j_call: TRBJ1-2; cdr3_nt: TGTGCCAGCAGTGGTGTAGGACAACTTCCCTATGGCTACACCTTC; cdr3_aa: CASSGVGQLPYGYTF
clone_size: .; d_call: TRBD2; v_call: TRBV5-6; j_call: TRBJ2-1; cdr3_nt: TGTGCCAGCAGCTGGGAGGGACTAAGTTGTGACAATGGGCAGTTCTTC; cdr3_aa: CASSWEGLSCDNGQFF
clone_size: .; d_call: TRBD1; v_call: TRBV5-1; j_call: TRBJ2-5; cdr3_nt: TGCGCCAGCAGCTTGGGACGACAGGGTTTGGAGACCCAGTACTTC; cdr3_aa: CASSLGRQGLETQYF
clone_size: .; d_call: TRBD1; v_call: TRBV2; j_call: TRBJ2-6; cdr3_nt: TGTGCCAGCAGTCGGGACAGGGTCCTGGGTGGGGCCAACGTCCTGACTTTC; cdr3_aa: CASSRDRVLGGANVLTF
clone_size: .; d_call: .; v_call: TRBV30; j_call: TRBJ1-1; cdr3_nt: TGTGCCTGGAGTGTACGCGGGACTGAAGCTTTCTTT; cdr3_aa: CAWSVRGTEAFF
clone_size: few; d_call: .; v_call: TRBV15; j_call: TRBJ1-1; cdr3_nt: TGTGCCACCAGTGTGTCGGACACTGAAGCTTTCTTT; cdr3_aa: CATSVSDTEAFF
clone_size: .; d_call: .; v_call: TRBV28; j_call: TRBJ2-5; cdr3_nt: TGTGCCAGCAGTTTCCTGGAGACCCAGTACTTC; cdr3_aa: CASSFLETQYF
clone_size: .; d_call: .; v_call: TRBV29-1; j_call: TRBJ2-5; cdr3_nt: TGCAGCGTTGTGGAGGGGCGAGAGACCCAGTACTTC; cdr3_aa: CSVVEGRETQYF
clone_size: .; d_call: TRBD2; v_call: TRBV28; j_call: TRBJ2-5; cdr3_nt: TGTGCCAGCAGTTTATTCGGGGGAGGGCCCGGTCAGACCCAGTACTTC; cdr3_aa: CASSLFGGGPGQTQYF
clone_size: few; d_call: TRBD1; v_call: TRBV11-2; j_call: TRBJ1-2; cdr3_nt: TGTGCCAGCAGCTTACAGGGGGCGGGCCTCGGCTACACCTTC; cdr3_aa: CASSLQGAGLGYTF
clone_size: few; d_call: .; v_call: TRBV29-1; j_call: TRBJ2-1; cdr3_nt: TGCAGCGTAATTTGGTCGGGGAATGAGCAGTTCTTC; cdr3_aa: CSVIWSGNEQFF
clone_size: few; d_call: TRBD2; v_call: TRBV5-1; j_call: TRBJ2-1; cdr3_nt: TGCGCCAGCAGCTCCTCCGGGACTACCTACAATGAGCAGTTCTTC; cdr3_aa: CASSSSGTTYNEQFF
clone_size: few; d_call: .; v_call: TRBV5-1; j_call: TRBJ2-2; cdr3_nt: TGCGCCAGCAGCTTGCTATCAGGGGCAAACACCGGGGAGCTGTTTTTT; cdr3_aa: CASSLLSGANTGELFF
clone_size: .; d_call: TRBD2; v_call: TRBV5-1; j_call: TRBJ2-1; cdr3_nt: TGCGCCAGCAGCTCCGAACTAGCGGGAGGCGGAGAGCAGTTCTTC; cdr3_aa: CASSSELAGGGEQFF
clone_size: .; d_call: .; v_call: TRBV30; j_call: TRBJ1-2; cdr3_nt: TGTGCCTGGAACCCAAGTCAGGTTAACTATGGCTACACCTTC; cdr3_aa: CAWNPSQVNYGYTF
clone_size: .; d_call: TRBD1; v_call: TRBV11-1; j_call: TRBJ2-5; cdr3_nt: TGTGCCAGCAGCTTATGGGGACAGCAAGAGACCCAGTACTTC; cdr3_aa: CASSLWGQQETQYF
clone_size: .; d_call: .; v_call: TRBV11-2; j_call: TRBJ1-1; cdr3_nt: TGTGCCAGCAGCTTAGCGGGGTACGGGACTGAAGCTTTCTTT; cdr3_aa: CASSLAGYGTEAFF
clone_size: few; d_call: TRBD1; v_call: TRBV29-1; j_call: TRBJ2-5; cdr3_nt: TGCAGCGTCTCCGGGACAGTAAAAGAGACCCAGTACTTC; cdr3_aa: CSVSGTVKETQYF
clone_size: few; d_call: .; v_call: TRBV10-3; j_call: TRBJ2-1; cdr3_nt: TGTGCCAGCGACTCGGGAGTAAGCTACAATGAGCAGTTCTTC; cdr3_aa: CASDSGVSYNEQFF
clone_size: .; d_call: .; v_call: TRBV5-4; j_call: TRBJ2-5; cdr3_nt: TGTGCCAGCAGCATCGACCGACCCGGGGCCCAGTACTTC; cdr3_aa: CASSIDRPGAQYF
clone_size: few; d_call: .; v_call: TRBV9; j_call: TRBJ2-6; cdr3_nt: TGTGCCAGCAGCCGCCGGGGCAGGGGCGGTTCTGGGGCCAACGTCCTGACTTTC; cdr3_aa: CASSRRGRGGSGANVLTF
clone_size: .; d_call: .; v_call: TRBV20-1; j_call: TRBJ2-1; cdr3_nt: TGCAGTGCTAGAGATGAGCAGCAGTTCTTC; cdr3_aa: CSARDEQQFF
clone_size: .; d_call: .; v_call: TRBV5-1; j_call: TRBJ2-1; cdr3_nt: TGCGCCAGCAGCTTGCCGGGGAATGAGCAGTTCTTC; cdr3_aa: CASSLPGNEQFF
clone_size: few; d_call: TRBD1; v_call: TRBV7-2; j_call: TRBJ1-5; cdr3_nt: TGTGCCAGCAGCGCCAGACAGGGGACCCAGCCCCAGCATTTT; cdr3_aa: CASSARQGTQPQHF
clone_size: .; d_call: .; v_call: TRBV28; j_call: TRBJ2-7; cdr3_nt: TGTGCCAGCAGATCAGGGGGGAGCTTCTCCTACGAGCAGTACTTC; cdr3_aa: CASRSGGSFSYEQYF
clone_size: .; d_call: TRBD2; v_call: TRBV14; j_call: TRBJ2-5; cdr3_nt: TGTGCCAGCAGCCTCGGGACTAGCGGGAGGAGGGCCCAGTACTTC; cdr3_aa: CASSLGTSGRRAQYF
clone_size: .; d_call: .; v_call: TRBV11-1; j_call: TRBJ2-5; cdr3_nt: TGTGCCAGCAGCCAACGGGGGATGCGGGAGACCCAGTACTTC; cdr3_aa: CASSQRGMRETQYF
clone_size: .; d_call: .; v_call: TRBV7-8; j_call: TRBJ1-5; cdr3_nt: TGTGCCAGCAGCTTAGCGACGGGTTTCAGCAATCAGCCCCAGCATTTT; cdr3_aa: CASSLATGFSNQPQHF
clone_size: few; d_call: .; v_call: TRBV5-5; j_call: TRBJ2-3; cdr3_nt: TGTGCCAGCAGCTCGGGTAGAAGCACAGATACGCAGTATTTT; cdr3_aa: CASSSGRSTDTQYF
clone_size: .; d_call: TRBD1; v_call: TRBV28; j_call: TRBJ2-7; cdr3_nt: TGTGCCAGCAGTATAGACAGGGGCACATACGAGCAGTACTTC; cdr3_aa: CASSIDRGTYEQYF
clone_size: few; d_call: .; v_call: TRBV5-1; j_call: TRBJ1-5; cdr3_nt: TGCGCCAGCAGCTTGGAACCAGACAATCAGCCCCAGCATTTT; cdr3_aa: CASSLEPDNQPQHF
clone_size: .; d_call: .; v_call: TRBV6-5; j_call: TRBJ2-5; cdr3_nt: TGTGCCAGCACCGTGGACCGGACATCTCTGGGGACCCAGTACTTC; cdr3_aa: CASTVDRTSLGTQYF
clone_size: .; d_call: TRBD1; v_call: TRBV6-1; j_call: TRBJ2-7; cdr3_nt: TGTGCCAGCAGCCCGGGACAGATCTACGAGCAGTACTTC; cdr3_aa: CASSPGQIYEQYF
clone_size: few; d_call: TRBD1; v_call: TRBV6-5; j_call: TRBJ1-5; cdr3_nt: TGTGCCAGCAGCCAGGACAGGCGGGGCAATCAGCCCCAGCATTTT; cdr3_aa: CASSQDRRGNQPQHF